Listed here are 22 T cell receptor beta chains from one sample, sequenced in a study of OX40 agonist ivuxolimab in advanced cancers. Measured with immunoSEQ multiplex PCR; TCRdb has only the in-frame clones, and not every one. The table lists 30,000 to 45,000 clones, 90% to 95% of them singletons. The material was CD4+ or CD8+ T cells sorted from blood, obtained in a trial of the OX40 agonist ivuxolimab. These receptors were taken from an adult with an advanced solid tumor such as melanoma, head and neck, liver or kidney cancer.

The J gene is TRBJ2-1, the V gene TRBV9; 13 bases align to TRBD2. V gave up 4 bases and J gave up 4 bases; unmatched junction bases: 5. The CDR3 runs 16 residues. CDR1 and CDR2 (germline): SGDLS, YYNGEE. Here the CDR3 reads CASSSGLAGVYNEQFF. As DNA, the CDR3 is TGTGCCAGCAGCTCCGGACTAGCGGGAGTTTACAATGAGCAGTTCTTC.

The chain has TRBV29-1 and TRBJ2-7; D not certain. CDR3 length equals 12 residues. Germline-derived CDR1 and CDR2 are SQVTM and ANQGSEA. Trimming took off 0 bases at V and 0 bases at J, with 3 bases between the two ends. The CDR3 nucleotides are TGCAGCGTTGAAGACTCCTCCTACGAGCAGTACTTC. Amino acids: CSVEDSSYEQYF.

The chain uses TRBV6-1 and TRBJ2-7; D remains unclear. This CDR3 is built from 16 residues. V lost 0 bases and J lost 1, with 13 bases in between. Germline lookup yields CDR1 MNHNS and CDR2 SASEGT. The CDR3 nucleotides read TGTGCCAGCAGTGAAGCGATAGGGTTGTCTTCCTACGAGCAGTACTTC. Protein sequence: CASSEAIGLSSYEQYF.

V is TRBV28 and J is TRBJ1-1; 8 bases fit TRBD1. After removal of 7 bases from V and 3 bases from J, the junction contained 7 bases not matched to a gene. The CDR3 is 14 amino acids. Germline V gene sequence: CDR1 MDHEN, CDR2 SYDVKM. CDR3 in DNA: TGTGCCAGCAATCCGGACAGGGTGGACACTGAAGCTTTCTTT. It translates to CASNPDRVDTEAFF.

V usage is TRBV7-2 and J usage is TRBJ2-3; 9 positions match TRBD2. The CDR3 spans 16 residues. With V trimmed by 1 base and J by 5 bases, 7 bases remained unmatched. Germline values: CDR1 SGHTA, CDR2 FQGNSA. Written as DNA, the CDR3 is TGTGCCAGCAGCTTAGGGATTAGCGGGAGCGGAGATACGCAGTATTTT. Translation gives CASSLGISGSGDTQYF.

The chain combines TRBV5-5 with TRBJ2-7, with 8 bases lining up with TRBD1. With 0 bases clipped from V and 4 bases from J, the junction kept 6 bases outside the gene matches. This CDR3 contains 15 residues. Looked up from germline, CDR1 is SGHKS and CDR2 is YYEKEE (reference sequence). CDR3 DNA sequence: TGTGCCAGCAGCTTGGGGGCCGGACAGGGTTACGAGCAGTACTTC. It is translated as CASSLGAGQGYEQYF.

Only one count was recorded for this clone. This chain uses TRBV7-2 with TRBJ2-7, with 9 nucleotides matching TRBD1. Germline V CDR1 and CDR2: SGHTA, FQGNSA. Trimming cost V 3 bases and J 1 base; bases outside gene matches: 1. This CDR3 comprises 14 residues. The DNA of the CDR3 is TGTGCCAGCAGCTTCGGACAGGGGTCCTACGAGCAGTACTTC. Encoded protein: CASSFGQGSYEQYF. Full variable domain (rest looked up from reference TRBV7-2 and TRBJ2-7): GAGVSQSPSNKVTEKGKDVELRCDPISGHTALYWYRQSLGQGLEFLIYFQGNSAPDKSGLPSDRFSAERTGGSVSTLTIQRTQQEDSAVYLCASSFGQGSYEQYFGPGTRLTVT.

The table lists this clone with a count of one. The V and J genes are TRBV28 and TRBJ2-1, with 7 positions matching TRBD1. CDR1 is MDHEN, CDR2 SYDVKM, per germline. This CDR3 is 15 amino acids long. V was clipped by 6 bases and J by 6 bases; unmatched bases: 11. CDR3 protein: CASRVGTAPTNEQFF. CDR3 DNA sequence: TGTGCCAGCAGAGTCGGGACAGCTCCAACCAATGAGCAGTTCTTC.

The rearrangement links TRBV9 to TRBJ2-7; D uncertain. Per the germline V gene, CDR1 is SGDLS and CDR2 is YYNGEE. V was clipped by 3 bases and J by 3 bases, with 4 bases between them. The CDR3 has 11 residues. The CDR3 DNA follows: TGTGCCAGCAGCGGAGACTACGAGCAGTACTTC. It translates to CASSGDYEQYF.

This chain joins TRBV10-2 and TRBJ1-2; D is unclear. The CDR3 spans 17 residues. V was shortened by 8 bases and J by 0 bases, with 22 bases between the two germline ends. Germline loops: CDR1 WSHSY, CDR2 SAAADI. This CDR3 reads CASRSTGGIKANYGYTF. CDR3 DNA: TGCGCCAGCCGATCCACCGGCGGAATTAAAGCTAACTATGGCTACACCTTC.

The V and J genes are TRBV4-1 and TRBJ2-5; D assignment may be TRBD1 or TRBD2 (5 bases each). CDR3 size: 12 residues. Germline V lookup: CDR1 MGHRA, CDR2 YSYEKL. Trimming cost V 8 bases and J 5 bases, with 12 bases left between them. CDR3 DNA sequence: TGCGCCAGCCGGGGTCAGGGCGAGACCCAGTACTTC. It specifies CASRGQGETQYF.

A note on this clone: Relative to the germline gene, one junction end is altered; a read error may explain this. The gene calls are TRBV5-4 and TRBJ2-7; 8 bases fit TRBD2. The CDR3 runs 14 residues. The germline V gene has CDR1 SGHNT and CDR2 YYREEE (reference sequence). The CDR3 reads CVSSSQAGGHEQYF. The CDR3, as DNA: TGTGTCAGCAGCTCCCAGGCGGGAGGTCACGAGCAGTACTTC.

The rearrangement links TRBV28 to TRBJ2-1; no firm D call. In germline, CDR1 is MDHEN, CDR2 SYDVKM. Trimming took 6 bases from V and 5 from J, leaving 11 bases between them. This CDR3 is built from 13 residues. The CDR3 sequence: CASRGSNNNEQFF. The CDR3 DNA reads as TGTGCCAGCAGAGGGTCTAATAACAATGAGCAGTTCTTC.

The rearrangement uses TRBV4-1 and TRBJ2-3; no clear D gene. V gave up 7 bases and J gave up 0 bases, with 17 bases separating them. The germline V gene has CDR1 MGHRA and CDR2 YSYEKL. The CDR3 totals 16 residues. The CDR3 DNA reads TGCGCCAGCACCCCAAGCGAACATTCTAGCACAGATACGCAGTATTTT. The encoded protein is CASTPSEHSSTDTQYF.

The chain's CDR3 is CASSQDYIMNTEAFF. The CDR3 nucleotides are TGCGCCAGCAGCCAAGATTATATCATGAACACTGAAGCTTTCTTT. This rearrangement joins TRBV4-3 to TRBJ1-1; D unresolved. This CDR3 is 15 amino acids long. Trimming removed 0 bases at V and 0 bases at J, with 8 bases between. Germline lookup yields CDR1 LGHNA and CDR2 YSLEER.

The chain carries TRBV6-5 and TRBJ2-2; possible D gene TRBD1, 5 bases. The germline gives CDR1 MNHEY, CDR2 SVGAGI. Trimming stripped 2 bases from V and 3 bases from J, with 7 bases between. This CDR3 contains 14 residues. CDR3 DNA sequence: TGTGCCAGCAGTTACGCAGGGCACACCGGGGAGCTGTTTTTT. Translating it yields CASSYAGHTGELFF.

V and J are TRBV27 and TRBJ2-1; TRBD2 agrees at 8 bases. Unmatched junction bases numbered 6, after V lost 1 base and J lost 4 bases. In germline, CDR1 is MNHEY, CDR2 SMNVEV (reference sequence). This CDR3 region has 16 residues. CDR3 nucleotide sequence: TGTGCCAGCAGTTTATTATCGCCTAGCGGGTACAATGAGCAGTTCTTC. The encoded protein is CASSLLSPSGYNEQFF.

This clone was detected only once. V is TRBV5-1 and J is TRBJ2-1, with 7 bases lining up with TRBD2. V trimming: 3 bases; J trimming: 2 bases; junction bases outside the gene matches: 5. There are 15 residues in the CDR3. Germline CDR1 reads SGHRS; CDR2 reads YFSETQ. CDR3 sequence: CASSWVGTTYNEQFF. CDR3 bases: TGCGCCAGCAGCTGGGTTGGGACTACCTACAATGAGCAGTTCTTC.

The V call is TRBV28, the J call TRBJ2-1; D is possibly TRBD1 or TRBD2 (6 bases each). Germline lookup yields CDR1 MDHEN and CDR2 SYDVKM. The CDR3 loop spans 14 amino acids. Trimming removed 10 bases at V and 7 bases at J, with 20 bases between. CDR3 in amino acids: CATDRASGANEQFF. CDR3 DNA: TGTGCCACCGACCGGGCCTCGGGGGCAAATGAGCAGTTCTTC.

The chain uses TRBV15 and TRBJ2-3, with D possibly being TRBD1 (6 bases). Per germline, CDR1 LNHNV and CDR2 YYDKDF (reference sequence). Deletions cut 0 bases from V and 6 bases from J, with 7 bases between. This CDR3 has 13 residues. The DNA for the CDR3 is TGTGCCACCAGCAGAGATCAGGGGGATACGCAGTATTTT. Amino acid sequence: CATSRDQGDTQYF. Variable domain in full (rest from reference TRBV15 and TRBJ2-3): DAMVIQNPRYQVTQFGKPVTLSCSQTLNHNVMYWYQQKSSQAPKLLFHYYDKDFNNEADTPDNFQSRRPNTSFCFLDIRSPGLGDTAMYLCATSRDQGDTQYFGPGTRLTVL.

The rearrangement joins TRBV6-5 to TRBJ2-7, with a possible D match to TRBD1 (6 bases). CDR1 is MNHEY and CDR2 is SVGAGI in the germline V gene. The CDR3 loop spans 13 amino acids. Trimming left V 5 bases short and J 3 bases short, with 11 bases between. The CDR3 here is CASSKAGDYEQYF. The CDR3, as DNA: TGTGCCAGCAGTAAAGCAGGGGACTACGAGCAGTACTTC.

The chain combines TRBV6-5 with TRBJ2-7; a possible D gene is TRBD2 (5 bases). The CDR3 length is 13 residues. In germline, CDR1 is MNHEY, CDR2 SVGAGI. Trimming removed 6 bases at V and 6 bases at J, with 15 bases between. The CDR3, as DNA: TGTGCCAGCAGGAATCGTGGACTGGTCGAGCAGTACTTC. It encodes CASRNRGLVEQYF.